This T cell receptor (beta chain) was sequenced in a study of T cell repertoires in cytomegalovirus infection. Across the whole study: In public TCR beta signatures, there were indications of both CMV infection and matching HLA type.

The CDR3 loop spans 11 amino acids. V lost 2 bases and J 9 bases, leaving 8 bases between the germline ends. CDR1 and CDR2 (germline): MNHEY, SVGAGI. The table lists this clonotype with many counts. TCRdb called the reads again in MiXCR, with one record for every CDR3 protein. Of under 600,000 distinct CDR3 sequences detected, 15% to 20% appear once; the ten largest clones hold roughly a quarter. This TCR was sampled from a human donor in good health (CMV status not recorded). Some clones in this sample may be carry-over from other donors' samples. Sequencing was carried out using CD8+ T cells from PBMCs. The rearrangement joins TRBV6-5 to TRBJ2-7; D possibly matches TRBD1 or TRBD2 (5 bases each). CDR3 DNA: TGTGCCAGCAGTTACGGGGGTGTGCAGTACTTC. It codes for CASSYGGVQYF.